One and the same sample provided the 15 T cell receptor beta chains below, sequenced in a study of cytomegalovirus exposure and HLA in healthy donors. The PCR ran on 60 Vbeta and 13 Jbeta primers. Profiling relied on immunoSEQ multiplex PCR, and the TCRdb table lists in-frame clones only, not all of them. The profile covers approximately 180,000 clones, with under 85% appearing a single time and 4.8% taken by the ten largest. The sequenced material came from PBMCs. These receptors were obtained from a man between 18 and 29 years old in good health and CMV-seronegative.

The chain couples TRBV19 to TRBJ2-4; no clear D gene. CDR1 is LNHDA and CDR2 is SQIVND in the germline V gene (reference sequence). The CDR3 totals 16 residues. The germline V and J ends were trimmed by 3 bases and 3 bases, with 15 bases remaining between them. This CDR3 reads CASSIWSSESKNIQYF. The CDR3, as DNA: TGTGCCAGTAGTATTTGGAGTTCCGAGAGCAAAAACATTCAGTACTTC.

The V call is TRBV11-3, the J call TRBJ1-1; D possibly corresponds to TRBD1 (6 bases). V lost 5 bases and J 0 bases, leaving 16 bases between the germline ends. Germline CDR1 and CDR2: SGHNT and YENEEA. This CDR3 comprises 16 residues. In nucleotides, the CDR3 is TGTGCCAGCAGCGGAGACTGGACAGAACTGAACACTGAAGCTTTCTTT. Its translation is CASSGDWTELNTEAFF.

The J gene is TRBJ1-1, the V gene TRBV6-4; the D gene is possibly TRBD1 (5 bases). Trimming stripped 9 bases from V and 1 base from J, with 12 bases between. CDR1 is MRHNA and CDR2 is SNTAGT in the germline V gene. The CDR3 loop spans 13 amino acids. CDR3 sequence: CASGMTANTEAFF. The CDR3 bases are TGTGCCAGTGGGATGACAGCGAACACTGAAGCTTTCTTT.

This chain connects TRBV27 to TRBJ1-5, with D unclear. The germline V gene encodes CDR1 MNHEY and CDR2 SMNVEV (reference sequence). The CDR3 length is 13 residues. V was trimmed by 3 bases and J by 4 bases, leaving 7 bases between them. The CDR3 sequence is CASSFAENQPQHF. The CDR3 DNA follows: TGTGCCAGCAGTTTTGCAGAAAATCAGCCCCAGCATTTT.

The chain joins TRBV4-2 to TRBJ2-3, with 10 positions matching TRBD2. The CDR3 loop spans 16 amino acids. V was clipped by 1 base and J by 1 base; unmatched bases: 2. The V gene's germline CDR1 is LGHNA and CDR2 YNFKEQ. CDR3 nucleotides: TGTGCCAGCAGCCAAGTGGGGACTAGCGGCACAGATACGCAGTATTTT. It encodes CASSQVGTSGTDTQYF.

The chain joins TRBV5-6 to TRBJ2-5; possibly TRBD2 for D (7 bases). The tail of the sequence fits TRBJ2-7 better, so the J call may be wrong. Germline V lookup: CDR1 SGHDT, CDR2 YYEEEE. The length of the CDR3 is 14 residues. This chain's CDR3 is CASSWRGQTYEQYF. CDR3 in DNA: TGTGCCAGCAGCTGGCGGGGGCAGACCTACGAGCAGTACTTC.

This clone was seen more than once but under ten times. The CDR3 is CSVGGGLHLEQFF. The CDR3 DNA is TGCAGCGTTGGCGGGGGACTTCACTTGGAGCAGTTCTTC. V usage is TRBV29-1 and J usage is TRBJ2-1; the match to TRBD2 covers 7 bases. J lost 10 bases, V lost 4 bases, and 10 bases had no gene match. CDR1 and CDR2 (germline): SQVTM, ANQGSEA. CDR3 length: 13 amino acids.

Regarding this clone: Its ends do not fully match the called genes, so a read error is possible. The CDR3 is CASSKGIPGIHATLEAF. The CDR3 DNA sequence: TGTGCCAGCAGCAAAGGTATACCAGGGATTCACGCCACATTAGAGGCATTC. The chain uses TRBV5-6 and TRBJ2-7; perhaps TRBD1 as D (5 bases). The CDR3 extends over 17 amino acids. The germline CDR1 and CDR2 sequences are SGHDT and YYEEEE.

This chain links TRBV6-1 with TRBJ1-6; no definite D call. CDR3 length: 13 residues. V was pared by 0 bases and J by 9 bases, with 6 bases between. CDR1 and CDR2 from the germline V gene are MNHNS and SASEGT. CDR3 nucleotides: TGTGCCAGCAGTGAAGCGCAGTCTTCACCCCTCCACTTT. Translating gives CASSEAQSSPLHF.

The J gene is TRBJ1-1, the V gene TRBV5-1, with 9 bases lining up with TRBD1. The trim removed 4 bases at V and 4 bases at J, leaving 5 bases unmatched. This CDR3 is 14 amino acids long. In germline, CDR1 is SGHRS, CDR2 YFSETQ. CDR3 residues: CASSRDRVGTEAFF. DNA of the CDR3: TGCGCCAGCAGCCGGGACAGGGTTGGCACTGAAGCTTTCTTT.

J is TRBJ2-3 and V is TRBV6-1; 7 nucleotides align to TRBD1. CDR1 and CDR2 (germline): MNHNS, SASEGT. After removal of 6 bases from V and 3 bases from J, the junction contained 6 bases not matched to a gene. CDR3 length: 14 residues. The CDR3 coding sequence is TGTGCCAGCAGGCAGGGGGTTAGGACAGATACGCAGTATTTT. This codes for CASRQGVRTDTQYF.

The chain has TRBV10-1 and TRBJ2-2, with TRBD1 identical over 10 bases. The CDR3 extends over 15 amino acids. Germline assignment: CDR1 WNHNN and CDR2 SYGVQD (reference sequence). The V segment lost 4 bases and the J segment 5 bases; nucleotides outside the gene matches: 4. CDR3 sequence reads: CASSADRGSTGELFF. The CDR3 nucleotides read TGCGCCAGCAGTGCGGACAGGGGGTCGACCGGGGAGCTGTTTTTT.

This chain uses TRBV10-1 with TRBJ2-7; D call uncertain. The V gene's germline CDR1 is WNHNN and CDR2 SYGVQD (reference sequence). CDR3 length: 12 amino acids. The ends were cut back, 3 bases at V and 3 bases at J, with 6 bases in the middle. For the CDR3, the DNA is TGCGCCAGCAGTGAAACAAGCTACGAGCAGTACTTC. It specifies CASSETSYEQYF.

V gene TRBV6-5 combines with J gene TRBJ2-1; 10 bases fit TRBD2. V lost 6 bases to trimming and J lost 6 bases; unmatched junction nucleotides: 5. Germline CDR1 MNHEY, CDR2 SVGAGI. This CDR3 has 14 amino acids. The CDR3 is CASSLTSGINEQFF. The CDR3 DNA reads as TGTGCCAGCAGCCTAACTAGCGGGATCAATGAGCAGTTCTTC.

The V gene is TRBV4-1, the J gene TRBJ2-7; D is perhaps TRBD2 (5 bases). The CDR3 has 17 amino acids. V lost 4 bases and J lost 2, with 21 bases in between. CDR1 is MGHRA, CDR2 YSYEKL, per germline. CDR3 region: CASSLASAGMGTYEQYF. The CDR3, as DNA: TGCGCCAGCAGCCTTGCATCTGCGGGCATGGGAACCTACGAGCAGTACTTC.